Listed here is a single T cell receptor (beta chain). This clone's antigen is unknown. This entry comes from a study of monozygotic twins with inflammatory bowel disease (dated by TCRdb to between 2018 and 2020). A note on the overall study: In total, around 30 monozygotic twin pairs made up the full study: 19 Danish pairs, all IBD-discordant, plus nine German pairs, of which four were IBD-concordant and five were IBD-discordant. The search for disease-associated traits relied mainly on comparing IBD patients with their genetically identical healthy co-twins within discordant pairs. Each individual had, on average, about 151 000 unique TCRalpha sequences and 181 000 unique TCRbeta sequences available for analysis.

Overall results and qualifications from the work: A decrease in TCRbeta repertoire diversity, as measured by inverse Simpson index, was observed in IBD patients compared with their healthy co-twins. Concordant and discordant twins showed no difference in repertoire similarity, possibly because of limited statistical power. No single strong signal or clonotype linked to IBD turned up in the results, so the idea that one exists was not supported. Because patients received different immunosuppressive treatments, the repertoires may have picked up extra background noise and variability between individuals. The analysis was unable to tell apart different T cell subtypes. Fewer clonotypes were shared with other individuals by IBD patients than by healthy twins, most markedly in patients showing signs of disease activity.

From each donor, an approximately 2.5 ml peripheral blood sample was drawn into PAXgene tubes and stored at -80 degrees C. Without any T cell sorting, total RNA was extracted from whole blood using the PAXgene blood miRNA kit on an automated QIAcube. Peripheral blood from monozygotic twin pairs concordant or discordant for inflammatory bowel disease was subjected to deep TCRalpha and TCRbeta repertoire profiling with unique molecular barcoding. Smoking habits were recorded for all twin pairs, with individuals classified as current, former or never smokers. The CDR3 contains 13 residues, cysteine and phenylalanine counted. No DNA sequence is on record. From a lookup of the germline V gene, CDR1 and CDR2 are SGHTA and FQGNSA. The library was produced with 5' RACE. For each TCR library, approximately 3.5 ug of total RNA was used. For each sample, cDNA synthesis with SMARTScribe reverse transcriptase was split into eight separate reactions. Unique molecular identifiers containing a 6-nucleotide sample barcode were introduced through template switching during cDNA synthesis. TCRalpha and TCRbeta cDNA was amplified by two nested PCRs of approximately 16 and 10 cycles, with bead purification after each PCR. Before amplification, the cDNA was both treated with uracil DNA-glycosylase and purified with the QIAquick PCR purification kit. The second PCR added Illumina TruSeq-compatible adapters along with sample-specific barcodes. Library quality and concentration were checked on TapeStation and Qubit, and libraries were pooled at roughly 5.1 ng each. Sequencing of the pooled libraries was done on an Illumina HiSeq2500 single-index Rapid Run using custom sequencing primers and 2 x 100 bp reads. Concerning the study's data processing: UMI-based consensus assembly with MiGEC version 1.2.6 was used to correct PCR and sequencing errors. MiXCR version 2.1.1 was used to carry out V(D)J alignment, clonotype assembly and CDR3 extraction. To normalise gene usage, clonotype sharing and MAIT/NKT TCR abundance, the top 1000, 10 000 and 20 000 clonotypes in each sample were analysed. After downsampling to 27 000 UMIs, diversity was calculated as the inverse Simpson index using the vegan R package. Statistical testing used paired Mann-Whitney U tests on the discordant twin pairs and applied Benjamini-Hochberg correction for multiple testing. The reads went through TCRdb reprocessing, and each CDR3 protein sequence gets one entry with no DNA. None of the V and J calls come from the authors' own analysis; TCRdb made them. The sample's table covers some 190,000 distinct CDR3 sequences. In total, the top ten clones hold around 7.6% of the sample.

The chain uses TRBV7-2 and TRBJ2-1; TCRdb's assignment of TRBD1 cannot be checked, as there is no DNA. This clonotype originated in a human donor with ulcerative colitis or Crohn's disease, or a healthy co-twin of an affected twin (not recorded which). Source material: blood. The CDR3 region: CASSLGPDREQFF.